This T cell receptor beta chain is from a study of beta chain features in type 1 diabetes. The study reverse transcribed the entire isolated RNA, so it sequenced expressed TCRB transcripts. TCRdb's copy holds only in-frame clones and misses some; the assay was immunoSEQ multiplex PCR. The table has some 400,000 clones, roughly 16% seen once. Findings and limits, study-wide: Any HLA type influence on TCRB rearrangement was left unresolved here. Researchers reported that naive, central memory and Treg TCRB repertoires appeared more similar in patients than in healthy donors. TCRB CDR3s from Type 1 diabetes patients were moderately but significantly shorter in all four CD4+ subsets.

There are 12 residues in the CDR3. With 4 bases clipped from V and 9 bases from J, the junction kept 7 bases outside the gene matches. Per the germline V gene, CDR1 is GTSNPN and CDR2 is SVGIG (reference sequence). This clone was counted only a few times. Antigen unknown. CD4+ naive, central memory, regulatory and stem cell-like memory subsets were isolated by sorting on CD45RO/CCR7/CD25/CD127/CD95/CD27. The TCR was taken from a woman younger than 35 in good health. This rearrangement joins TRBV30 to TRBJ2-7; TRBD2 matches at 9 bases. Source material: naive CD4+ T cells from blood. The CDR3 reads CAWKAGGPRQYF. The CDR3 DNA follows: TGTGCCTGGAAGGCGGGAGGGCCAAGGCAGTACTTC.